Included here is one TCR beta chain sequence, with context. As processed by the authors: Estimation of nucleated cell counts was performed using reference gene primer amplification. Data came from immunoSEQ multiplex PCR; TCRdb stores just in-frame clones and leaves some out. From that table come the V and J calls and clone size; the DNA was used to work out D and trimming. The data hold about 200,000 clones, with around 80% observed a single time. The sample is drawn from a study of blood T cell repertoires in COVID-19. Study information: Donors in the United States, Italy and Spain gave samples during acute or convalescent COVID-19. Sources were T cells, B-cell-depleted T cells, or PBMCs; the material itself was cDNA or gDNA.

Germline V gene sequence: CDR1 SGHKS, CDR2 YYEKEE (reference sequence). V was clipped by 2 bases and J by 0 bases; unmatched bases: 9. The CDR3 is made up of 18 amino acids. The chain recombines TRBV5-5 with TRBJ2-7; 12 bases agree with TRBD2. Sequencing was done on a sample of peripheral blood. The clonotype was recovered from a woman between 65 and 79 years old with acute or convalescent COVID-19. Here the CDR3 reads CASSFGLAGNSFSYEQYF. The CDR3, as DNA: TGTGCCAGCAGCTTTGGACTAGCGGGGAACTCCTTCTCCTACGAGCAGTACTTC.